This passage covers 32 T cell receptor beta chains from one sample sequenced in a study of CD8 T cells in ankylosing spondylitis. A single record per CDR3 protein comes from TCRdb applying MiXCR to the 5' RACE reads. This sample carries 150,000 to 200,000 distinct CDR3 sequences, roughly 13% of them seen once, and the ten largest clones take approximately 15%. The specimen was blood, either unsorted or a sorted T cell fraction (not recorded which). These receptors came from a male donor with ankylosing spondylitis or in good health (not recorded which).

The chain uses TRBV12-3 or TRBV12-4 and TRBJ2-3; 8 bases are a match to TRBD2. J was trimmed by 4 bases and V by 5 bases; bases with no gene match: 5. The CDR3 runs 14 residues. CDR3 DNA sequence: TGTGCCAGCAGTCTCAGCGGGAGCCCAGATACGCAGTATTTT. Translated, it gives CASSLSGSPDTQYF.

This clonotype came up a few times. The genes are TRBV5-5 and TRBJ2-6, with no clear D. This CDR3 comprises 13 residues. Trimming removed 4 bases at V and 1 base at J, with 3 bases between. CDR1 and CDR2 from the germline V gene are SGHKS and YYEKEE (reference sequence). The CDR3 reads CASSESGANVLTF. For the CDR3, the DNA is TGTGCCAGCAGCGAGTCTGGGGCCAACGTCCTGACTTTC.

The chain employs TRBV10-2 and TRBJ2-5; D may be TRBD1 (6 bases). The CDR3 sequence is 16 residues long. V dropped 3 bases and J dropped 2 bases, with 16 bases sitting between them. Germline loops: CDR1 WSHSY, CDR2 SAAADI. CDR3 sequence reads: CASSEYPGAEQETQYF. The CDR3 DNA sequence: TGCGCCAGCAGTGAATATCCAGGGGCGGAACAAGAGACCCAGTACTTC.

This chain joins TRBV5-1 and TRBJ2-2; perhaps TRBD2 as D (5 bases). V shed 0 bases and J shed 2 bases, with 8 bases lying between them. CDR1 is SGHRS, CDR2 YFSETQ, per germline. This CDR3 is built from 15 residues. The CDR3 region has the DNA TGCGCCAGCAGCTTGGCACCGGGAAACACCGGGGAGCTGTTTTTT. It translates to CASSLAPGNTGELFF. The variable domain in full, with the rest retrieved from reference TRBV5-1 and TRBJ2-2, is KAGVTQTPRYLIKTRGQQVTLSCSPISGHRSVSWYQQTPGQGLQFLFEYFSETQRNKGNFPGRFSGRQFSNSRSEMNVSTLELGDSALYLCASSLAPGNTGELFFGEGSRLTVL.

This clonotype was counted between two and nine times. The rearrangement uses TRBV5-1 and TRBJ2-7; D perhaps matches TRBD1 (6 bases). Germline V lookup: CDR1 SGHRS, CDR2 YFSETQ. This CDR3 comprises 16 residues. The V gene lost 2 bases and the J gene lost 5 bases, with 20 bases spanning the gap. The CDR3 DNA reads TGCGCCAGCAGCTTTGACCCTTCTACCTACAGGGACGAGCAGTACTTC. As protein: CASSFDPSTYRDEQYF. The whole variable domain, filled in from reference TRBV5-1 and TRBJ2-7, reads KAGVTQTPRYLIKTRGQQVTLSCSPISGHRSVSWYQQTPGQGLQFLFEYFSETQRNKGNFPGRFSGRQFSNSRSEMNVSTLELGDSALYLCASSFDPSTYRDEQYFGPGTRLTVT.

The V and J genes are TRBV14 and TRBJ2-7; the D is unclear. This CDR3 spans 16 amino acids. Between the trimmed V and J ends, which lost 2 bases and 9 bases, there was a span of 23 bases. Per germline, CDR1 SGHDN and CDR2 FVKESK. This chain's CDR3 is CASSQPSNPYYDGQYF. The CDR3 DNA reads as TGTGCCAGCAGCCAACCAAGTAACCCTTATTACGACGGGCAGTACTTC.

This clonotype was counted only a few times. The V and J genes are TRBV11-2 and TRBJ2-2; 8 positions match TRBD2. The CDR3 spans 18 residues. The trim removed 5 bases at V and 4 bases at J, leaving 15 bases unmatched. Germline V gene lookup returns CDR1 SGHAT and CDR2 FQNNGV. The CDR3 loop reads CASSRHTLGGAFTGELFF. As DNA, the CDR3 is TGTGCCAGCAGCCGTCATACCCTCGGGGGGGCCTTCACCGGGGAGCTGTTTTTT.

The chain employs TRBV9 and TRBJ1-4, with a possible D match to TRBD1 (6 bases). V lost 3 bases and J 6 bases, leaving 15 bases between the germline ends. This CDR3 has 15 amino acids. CDR1 is SGDLS and CDR2 is YYNGEE in the germline V gene. CDR3 sequence (DNA): TGTGCCAGCAGCGCTTGGGACACCGCCTATGAAAAACTGTTTTTT. Translation gives CASSAWDTAYEKLFF.

This clonotype was picked up many times. The chain uses TRBV29-1 and TRBJ2-7; possibly TRBD1 for D (6 bases). The CDR3 consists of 13 residues. Germline V CDR1 and CDR2: SQVTM, ANQGSEA. The V end lost 4 bases, the J end lost 1 base, and 11 bases lay between the germline ends. The CDR3 sequence: CSVVTGHSYEQYF. CDR3 sequence (DNA): TGCAGCGTTGTGACAGGTCATTCCTACGAGCAGTACTTC.

The chain employs TRBV3-1 and TRBJ2-5; D is possibly TRBD2 (5 bases). Trimming shortened V by 0 bases and J by 5 bases, and 22 bases separated the two germline ends. Germline assignment: CDR1 LGHDT and CDR2 YNNKEL (reference sequence). The CDR3 contains 18 residues. The CDR3 is CASSQEPLRAGPWETQYF. CDR3 in DNA: TGTGCCAGCAGCCAAGAACCCCTGCGGGCAGGACCGTGGGAGACCCAGTACTTC.

The chain links TRBV11-2 to TRBJ2-7; D might be TRBD2 (7 bases). CDR1 is SGHAT and CDR2 is FQNNGV in the germline V gene. CDR3 size: 15 residues. Between the trimmed V and J ends, which lost 3 bases and 3 bases, there was a span of 15 bases. CDR3 loop: CASSFGGGGGYEQYF. CDR3 sequence (DNA): TGTGCCAGCAGCTTTGGCGGGGGCGGGGGCTACGAGCAGTACTTC.

In its sample, this clonotype was seen many times. The genes are TRBV4-1 and TRBJ1-1; 7 bases match TRBD1. V lost 5 bases to trimming and J lost 4 bases; unmatched junction nucleotides: 4. The length of the CDR3 is 13 residues. CDR1 is MGHRA and CDR2 is YSYEKL in the germline V gene. The chain's CDR3 is CASSYAGGTEAFF. The CDR3 bases are TGCGCCAGCAGCTACGCAGGGGGCACTGAAGCTTTCTTT.

V is TRBV4-1 and J is TRBJ2-5; tentatively, D is TRBD2 (6 bases). The germline CDR1 and CDR2 sequences are MGHRA and YSYEKL. There are 16 residues in the CDR3. Trimming removed 2 bases at V and 2 bases at J, with 15 bases between. DNA for the CDR3: TGCGCCAGCAGCCAAACCCTGGCGGGGAGTCAAGAGACCCAGTACTTC. As protein: CASSQTLAGSQETQYF.

This clonotype showed up just a few times. The chain recombines TRBV27 with TRBJ1-5; D gene uncertain. Germline V gene data show CDR1 as MNHEY and CDR2 as SMNVEV (reference sequence). CDR3 length: 14 amino acids. V was shortened by 3 bases and J by 7 bases, with 13 bases between the two germline ends. The CDR3 loop is CASSFSFGGQPQHF. The CDR3 DNA reads as TGTGCCAGCAGTTTTTCTTTCGGTGGGCAGCCCCAGCATTTT.

The chain has TRBV20-1 and TRBJ2-5; TRBD2 matches at 7 bases. CDR1 DFQATT and CDR2 SNEGSKA come from the germline V gene (reference sequence). The CDR3 runs to 12 residues. V gave up 8 bases and J gave up 5 bases; unmatched junction bases: 8. Here the CDR3 DNA reads TGCAGTACCTCTAGCGGAGGGGAGACCCAGTACTTC. This sequence encodes CSTSSGGETQYF.

The table lists this clonotype with many counts. DNA for the CDR3: TGCAGCGTGCCGGGACCCGACTACGAGCAGTACTTC. It is translated as CSVPGPDYEQYF. The chain is built from TRBV29-1 and TRBJ2-7; D is tentatively TRBD1 or TRBD2 (5 bases each). The CDR3 extends over 12 amino acids. Deletions cut 6 bases from V and 3 bases from J, with 12 bases between. Germline CDR1 is SQVTM and CDR2 is ANQGSEA.

The chain combines TRBV12-3 or TRBV12-4 with TRBJ1-1; D may be TRBD1 (6 bases). There are 17 residues in the CDR3. V lost 4 bases and J 6 bases, leaving 24 bases between the germline ends. The CDR3 DNA sequence: TGTGCCAGCAGTTGGGGGCCAGGGGACCTCCTTCAGGCTGAAGCTTTCTTT. Amino acid sequence: CASSWGPGDLLQAEAFF.

The sample holds many counts of this clonotype. This chain connects TRBV20-1 to TRBJ2-5; D tentatively fits TRBD1 or TRBD2 (6 bases each). The CDR3 is 14 amino acids. Trimming pared 0 bases from V and 5 bases from J, leaving 13 bases between. CDR1 is DFQATT and CDR2 is SNEGSKA in the germline V gene (reference sequence). The CDR3: CSARDLEGEETQYF. The CDR3 DNA is TGCAGTGCTAGAGATCTGGAGGGGGAGGAGACCCAGTACTTC.

In this sample, this clonotype turned up many times. V gene TRBV7-7 combines with J gene TRBJ2-5, with 13 bases lining up with TRBD2. V lost 2 bases, J lost 4 bases, and 4 bases stayed unmatched. This CDR3 has 16 amino acids. Germline CDR1 reads SSHAT; CDR2 reads FNYEAQ (reference sequence). The CDR3 region is CASSLTRLAGGETQYF. The CDR3 region has the DNA TGTGCCAGCAGCTTAACGAGACTAGCGGGGGGAGAGACCCAGTACTTC.

This clonotype was found many times. This chain links TRBV7-9 with TRBJ2-1; 8 bases agree with TRBD1. The CDR3 covers 14 residues. The V segment lost 5 bases and the J segment 7 bases; nucleotides outside the gene matches: 7. Germline V gives CDR1 SEHNR, CDR2 FQNEAQ (reference sequence). As DNA, the CDR3 is TGTGCCAGCAGCGCTAGGACAGGGAAGAATGAGCAGTTCTTC. Amino acid sequence: CASSARTGKNEQFF.

CDR3 bases: TGTGCCAGCAGCTTGGTCGTATCCTTTGAAGCTTTCTTT. It codes for CASSLVVSFEAFF. V gene TRBV5-5 combines with J gene TRBJ1-1; D is ambiguous. The CDR3 contains 13 residues. From germline, CDR1 is SGHKS and CDR2 YYEKEE (reference sequence). V was cut by 0 bases and J by 7 bases, with 10 bases left in between.

This clonotype was found a few times. The chain employs TRBV12-3 or TRBV12-4 and TRBJ2-7, with 9 bases matching TRBD1. CDR3 length equals 12 residues. The junction had 3 bases not matched to a gene; V was cut back by 6 bases and J by 6 bases. CDR3 protein: CASRGTGFEQYF. The CDR3 DNA sequence: TGTGCCAGCAGGGGGACAGGGTTCGAGCAGTACTTC.

This clonotype was detected ten times or more. The chain carries TRBV4-1 and TRBJ2-3, with D perhaps matching TRBD1 (6 bases). V was cut by 2 bases and J by 6 bases, with 15 bases left in between. Germline loops: CDR1 MGHRA, CDR2 YSYEKL. CDR3 length equals 15 residues. CDR3 in DNA: TGCGCCAGCAGCCAACTCTCCGGGACAAAGGATACGCAGTATTTT. Residues: CASSQLSGTKDTQYF.

This clonotype occurred a few times. This chain links TRBV7-9 with TRBJ2-7, with 7 bases matching TRBD2. The CDR3 runs to 14 residues. Per germline, CDR1 SEHNR and CDR2 FQNEAQ (reference sequence). The junction had 11 bases not matched to a gene; V was cut back by 5 bases and J by 7 bases. In nucleotides, the CDR3 is TGTGCCAGCAGCCCCAGCGGGGCCGGTGGGGAGCAGTACTTC. This gives the protein CASSPSGAGGEQYF.

The V call is TRBV6-5, the J call TRBJ2-3; 7 bases agree with TRBD1. CDR1 and CDR2 from the germline V gene are MNHEY and SVGAGI. After removal of 5 bases from V and 5 bases from J, the junction contained 7 bases not matched to a gene. The CDR3 extends over 14 amino acids. Written as DNA, the CDR3 is TGTGCCAGCAGTCACCGGGACAGTGAAGATACGCAGTATTTT. Its protein product is CASSHRDSEDTQYF.

This rearrangement joins TRBV27 to TRBJ2-7; TRBD2 is a possible D gene (5 bases). The CDR3 runs 14 residues. Germline CDR1 MNHEY, CDR2 SMNVEV (reference sequence). Trimming shortened V by 3 bases and J by 6 bases, and 15 bases separated the two germline ends. The CDR3 sequence is CASSFTPGAGEQYF. The DNA for the CDR3 is TGTGCCAGCAGTTTCACCCCGGGCGCGGGCGAGCAGTACTTC.

This clonotype was seen a handful of times. The rearrangement joins TRBV20-1 to TRBJ1-3; D is unresolved. The CDR3 length is 14 residues. V gave up 0 bases and J gave up 3 bases, with 9 bases separating them. The germline V gene encodes CDR1 DFQATT and CDR2 SNEGSKA (reference sequence). CDR3 region: CSARDPTGGNTIYF. Written as DNA, the CDR3 is TGCAGTGCTAGAGACCCGACGGGTGGAAACACCATATATTTT.

This clonotype was picked up a small number of times. The J gene is TRBJ2-5, the V gene TRBV20-1; 14 bases are shared with TRBD2. The CDR3 contains 17 residues. With 1 base clipped from V and 4 bases from J, the junction kept 8 bases outside the gene matches. Germline CDR1 is DFQATT and CDR2 is SNEGSKA (reference sequence). The CDR3 protein is CSARVIGTSGRAETQYF. CDR3 sequence (DNA): TGCAGTGCTAGAGTTATTGGGACTAGCGGGAGAGCAGAGACCCAGTACTTC.

This clonotype was recorded a few times. V gene TRBV4-1 combines with J gene TRBJ2-2, with D maybe TRBD2 (5 bases). CDR1 is MGHRA and CDR2 is YSYEKL in the germline V gene. With 4 bases removed from V and 7 bases from J, the gap between germline ends came to 13 bases. The CDR3 is 14 residues long. CDR3: CASSLPSGGGELFF. Here the CDR3 DNA reads TGCGCCAGCAGCCTACCGAGCGGTGGCGGGGAGCTGTTTTTT.

The chain links TRBV4-1 to TRBJ2-1; 8 bases are shared with TRBD2. Germline-derived CDR1 and CDR2 are MGHRA and YSYEKL. With 5 bases clipped from V and 8 bases from J, the junction kept 11 bases outside the gene matches. CDR3 length equals 15 residues. This CDR3 reads CASSARPTSDDEQFF. The CDR3 DNA sequence: TGCGCCAGCAGCGCTCGCCCGACTAGCGATGATGAGCAGTTCTTC.

Only a few counts were recorded for this clonotype. The rearrangement joins TRBV5-5 to TRBJ1-1; a possible D gene is TRBD1 (5 bases). Trimming took 1 base from V and 0 from J, leaving 16 bases between them. Per germline, CDR1 SGHKS and CDR2 YYEKEE (reference sequence). This CDR3 is 17 amino acids long. The CDR3 nucleotides are TGTGCCAGCAGCTTGACCTCGGGACGGCTCATGAACACTGAAGCTTTCTTT. Protein: CASSLTSGRLMNTEAFF.

The chain has TRBV7-9 and TRBJ2-2; TRBD1 might be the D (6 bases). The germline CDR1 and CDR2 sequences are SEHNR and FQNEAQ (reference sequence). The CDR3 loop spans 13 amino acids. The CDR3 DNA follows: TGTGGAGGCGACCAGGGGTACACCGGGGAGCTGTTTTTT. Protein sequence: CGGDQGYTGELFF. Full variable domain (rest looked up from reference TRBV7-9 and TRBJ2-2): DTGVSQNPRHKITKRGQNVTFRCDPISEHNRLYWYRQTLGQGPEFLTYFQNEAQLEKSRLLSDRFSAERPKGSFSTLEIQRTEQGDSAMYLCGGDQGYTGELFFGEGSRLTVL.